The rows below give T cell receptor beta chains drawn from one sample of a study of CD4 T cells in relation to SARS-CoV-2 and coronaviruses. Some clones are missing from TCRdb's copy, which holds only in-frame ones; the method was immunoSEQ multiplex PCR. The sample holds some 69,000 clones; 94% are singletons and the top ten take roughly 0.14%. The sequenced sample was naive CD4+ T cells from PBMCs. Every receptor here comes from a human donor in good health. CDR3s include the opening cysteine and the closing phenylalanine or tryptophan. The D gene is left open where the match is weak. Clone size is stated in some rows and not others, as once, few, many or a class when expanded.

v_gene	j_gene	d_gene	abundance	CDR3aa	CDR3nt
TRBV10-3	TRBJ2-4	TRBD2	.	CAISESLAGGPGYF	TGTGCCATCAGTGAGTCCCTAGCGGGAGGGCCTGGGTACTTC
TRBV24-1	TRBJ2-1	TRBD2	.	CATSDTYAGAYNEQFF	TGTGCCACCAGTGACACTTATGCGGGAGCCTACAATGAGCAGTTCTTC
TRBV5-6	TRBJ2-2	.	.	CASSLLQGIPGELFF	TGTGCCAGCAGCTTGTTACAGGGTATCCCCGGGGAGCTGTTTTTT
TRBV27	TRBJ2-1	.	.	CASVEGNGNEQFF	TGTGCCAGCGTCGAGGGTAATGGAAATGAGCAGTTCTTC
TRBV11-2	TRBJ1-1	.	.	CASSLDTKAFF	TGTGCCAGCAGCTTAGACACAAAAGCTTTCTTT
TRBV19	TRBJ1-5	.	.	CASSMVAGNQPQHF	TGTGCCAGTAGTATGGTAGCGGGCAATCAGCCCCAGCATTTT
TRBV5-1	TRBJ2-5	TRBD2	.	CASSLGSSGRAGETQYF	TGCGCCAGCAGCTTGGGTTCTAGCGGGAGGGCCGGGGAGACCCAGTACTTC
TRBV7-9	TRBJ1-2	TRBD1	.	CASSLDLSGGVGYTF	TGTGCCAGCAGCTTAGATTTGTCAGGGGGTGTTGGCTACACCTTC
TRBV7-8	TRBJ2-6	.	.	CASSFGRLLSSGANVLTF	TGTGCCAGCAGCTTTGGCAGACTTCTGAGCTCTGGGGCCAACGTCCTGACTTTC
TRBV6-6	TRBJ2-2	.	.	CASSNRNTGELFF	TGTGCCAGCAGTAACAGGAACACCGGGGAGCTGTTTTTT
TRBV5-1	TRBJ2-1	.	.	CASMGYWNEQFF	TGCGCCAGCATGGGATATTGGAATGAGCAGTTCTTC
TRBV24-1	TRBJ2-5	.	.	CATSDPRTPEETQYF	TGTGCCACCAGTGATCCCAGAACGCCAGAAGAGACCCAGTACTTC
TRBV5-4	TRBJ2-1	TRBD1	.	CASSLWYGQGVNEQFF	TGTGCCAGCAGCTTGTGGTATGGGCAGGGGGTGAATGAGCAGTTCTTC
TRBV27	TRBJ2-7	TRBD1	.	CASSQGAYEQYF	TGTGCCAGCAGCCAGGGGGCCTACGAGCAGTACTTC
TRBV9	TRBJ1-3	TRBD1	.	CASSEDRGGSFGNTIYF	TGTGCCAGCAGCGAGGACAGGGGGGGCTCGTTTGGAAACACCATATATTTT
TRBV5-4	TRBJ2-5	.	.	CASSLRGAEGTQYF	TGTGCCAGCAGCTTGAGGGGAGCCGAGGGGACCCAGTACTTC
TRBV28	TRBJ1-1	.	.	CASRSPGRTEAFF	TGTGCCAGCAGATCTCCGGGGAGAACTGAAGCTTTCTTT
TRBV6-2/TRBV6-3	TRBJ2-5	.	.	CASSYTGVRQETQYF	TGTGCCAGCAGTTATACGGGGGTTCGCCAAGAGACCCAGTACTTC
TRBV7-8	TRBJ2-5	.	.	CASRGAKFQETQYF	TGTGCCAGCAGGGGGGCGAAGTTCCAAGAGACCCAGTACTTC
TRBV2	TRBJ2-7	.	.	CASSESGSEQYF	TGTGCCAGCAGTGAATCAGGGTCCGAGCAGTACTTC
TRBV6-5	TRBJ2-7	TRBD1	once	CASSYADRGLYEQYF	TGTGCCAGCAGTTACGCTGACAGGGGGCTCTACGAGCAGTACTTC
TRBV7-9	TRBJ2-5	TRBD2	.	CASSLGGGGQETQYF	TGTGCCAGCAGCTTAGGAGGCGGGGGGCAAGAGACCCAGTACTTC
TRBV14	TRBJ2-5	.	.	CASSHGWDAQETQYF	TGTGCCAGCAGCCACGGGTGGGACGCCCAAGAGACCCAGTACTTC
TRBV7-9	TRBJ2-1	TRBD2	.	CASSPGFKGRAAYNEQFF	TGTGCCAGCAGCCCAGGGTTCAAGGGGAGGGCTGCCTACAATGAGCAGTTCTTC
TRBV4-2	TRBJ2-7	TRBD2	.	CASSHSGTSYEQYF	TGTGCCAGCAGCCATAGCGGGACCTCCTACGAGCAGTACTTC
TRBV5-1	TRBJ2-3	TRBD2	.	CASSPQGSGTSGILGTDTQYF	TGCGCCAGCAGCCCACAGGGGAGCGGGACTAGCGGGATCCTTGGCACAGATACGCAGTATTTT
TRBV6-1	TRBJ2-1	.	once	CASSEASRDEQFF	TGTGCCAGCAGTGAAGCCTCCAGGGATGAGCAGTTCTTC
TRBV19	TRBJ2-2	.	.	CASSIRLVLRTGELFF	TGTGCCAGTAGTATCCGCCTAGTATTACGCACCGGGGAGCTGTTTTTT
TRBV11-3	TRBJ2-2	.	.	CASSLGTLNTGELFF	TGTGCCAGCAGCTTAGGGACCCTGAACACCGGGGAGCTGTTTTTT
TRBV5-1	TRBJ2-7	TRBD2	.	CASSPSPREGYEQYF	TGCGCCAGCAGCCCGTCCCCCCGGGAGGGGTACGAGCAGTACTTC
TRBV2	TRBJ1-5	.	.	CASSGGTFSNQPQHF	TGTGCCAGCAGTGGTGGCACCTTTTCCAATCAGCCCCAGCATTTT
TRBV4-1	TRBJ2-3	.	.	CASSRAPEVADTQYF	TGCGCCAGCAGCCGGGCCCCGGAAGTAGCGGATACGCAGTATTTT
TRBV7-6	TRBJ2-7	.	.	CASSSSPDGTYEQYF	TGTGCCAGCAGCTCGAGCCCCGACGGTACCTACGAGCAGTACTTC
TRBV6-1	TRBJ2-1	.	.	CASSDGDEQFF	TGTGCCAGCAGTGACGGCGATGAGCAGTTCTTC
TRBV3-1/TRBV3-2	TRBJ2-3	.	once	CASRTKTSSDTQYF	TGTGCCAGCAGGACAAAGACTAGTTCAGATACGCAGTATTTT
TRBV28	TRBJ2-7	.	.	CASSATGLSSYEQYF	TGTGCCAGCAGTGCAACGGGACTCTCCTCCTACGAGCAGTACTTC
TRBV18	TRBJ1-6	.	.	CASSPQEANSPLHF	TGTGCCAGCTCACCACAGGAGGCTAATTCACCCCTCCACTTT
TRBV7-9	TRBJ2-1	TRBD2	.	CASSFVSGSVSYNEQFF	TGTGCCAGCAGCTTTGTTAGCGGGAGTGTGTCCTACAATGAGCAGTTCTTC
TRBV9	TRBJ1-2	.	.	CASSVSQAGFSDYTF	TGTGCCAGCAGCGTTAGTCAGGCGGGATTCAGTGACTACACCTTC
TRBV4-1	TRBJ2-7	.	.	CASSQEGGLAGPEQYF	TGCGCCAGCAGCCAAGAAGGTGGTCTAGCTGGTCCCGAGCAGTACTTC